The 27 T cell receptor beta chains reported below all come from one sample, sequenced in a study of blood T cell repertoires in COVID-19. Data came from immunoSEQ multiplex PCR; TCRdb stores just in-frame clones and leaves some out. The sample records about 68,000 clones, 86% being singletons. The source material was peripheral blood. The receptors stem from a young man with acute or convalescent COVID-19.

The chain recombines TRBV19 with TRBJ1-5, with TRBD1 identical over 9 bases. J was trimmed by 7 bases and V by 3 bases; bases with no gene match: 10. The CDR3 is 16 residues long. Germline CDR1 LNHDA, CDR2 SQIVND (reference sequence). The CDR3 bases are TGTGCCAGTAGTATTAAAGGGACAGGGAACTTACAGCCCCAGCATTTT. Protein: CASSIKGTGNLQPQHF.

This clone was counted between two and nine times. The chain recombines TRBV11-2 with TRBJ2-2; TRBD2 matches at 9 bases. Germline loops: CDR1 SGHAT, CDR2 FQNNGV. The ends lost 5 bases at V and 7 bases at J; junction bases unmatched: 11. The CDR3 is 16 residues long. CDR3 nucleotides: TGTGCCAGCAGCACTATCGCGGTAGCGGGAGTCGGGGAGCTGTTTTTT. It yields the protein CASSTIAVAGVGELFF.

J is TRBJ2-5 and V is TRBV4-2; perhaps TRBD2 as D (6 bases). Germline V gene data show CDR1 as LGHNA and CDR2 as YNFKEQ. V was cut by 4 bases and J by 2 bases, with 20 bases left in between. The CDR3 is made up of 17 amino acids. As DNA, the CDR3 is TGTGCCAGCAGCCCCGGGACTCGATATTCGGGGCAAGAGACCCAGTACTTC. As protein: CASSPGTRYSGQETQYF.

In this sample, this clone turned up a few times. The V gene is TRBV19, the J gene TRBJ1-2, with D perhaps matching TRBD1 (6 bases). The CDR3 has 15 amino acids. Germline CDR1 LNHDA, CDR2 SQIVND (reference sequence). Trimming removed 5 bases at V and 7 bases at J, with 20 bases between. The CDR3 region is CASSHPGQPPGGYTF. CDR3 bases: TGTGCCAGTAGTCACCCGGGACAACCGCCTGGTGGCTACACCTTC.

The CDR3 DNA reads TGCAGCGCAGTACCGGGACTAGCGGGAACATTCTTC. Protein: CSAVPGLAGTFF. This chain uses TRBV29-1 with TRBJ2-1; 13 nucleotides align to TRBD2. Per the germline V gene, CDR1 is SQVTM and CDR2 is ANQGSEA. This CDR3 comprises 12 residues. J gave up 16 bases and V 7 bases, and 10 bases lay outside the gene matches.

This rearrangement joins TRBV5-1 to TRBJ2-3; 11 nucleotides align to TRBD2. The junction had 8 bases not matched to a gene; V was cut back by 5 bases and J by 6 bases. The V gene's germline CDR1 is SGHRS and CDR2 YFSETQ. The CDR3 sequence is 15 residues long. CDR3 nucleotides: TGCGCCAGCAGTTTACTAGCGGGGGCAGGGGATACGCAGTATTTT. This translates into CASSLLAGAGDTQYF.

J is TRBJ2-7 and V is TRBV4-1; D might be TRBD2 (6 bases). Germline CDR1 and CDR2: MGHRA and YSYEKL. Trimming shortened V by 0 bases and J by 5 bases, and 14 bases separated the two germline ends. The CDR3 has 15 residues. CDR3 coding DNA: TGCGCCAGCAGCCAAGACTTCGGGAGAAGCCACGAGCAGTACTTC. Translated, it gives CASSQDFGRSHEQYF.

The rearrangement uses TRBV11-2 and TRBJ1-2, with 10 bases lining up with TRBD1. The CDR3 covers 13 residues. Germline trimming cut 3 bases from V and 7 bases from J; bases unmatched to any gene: 2. CDR1 is SGHAT, CDR2 FQNNGV, per germline. The CDR3 is CASSLTGGIGYTF. In nucleotides, the CDR3 is TGTGCCAGCAGCTTGACAGGGGGCATTGGCTACACCTTC.

The chain combines TRBV28 with TRBJ2-1; 9 nucleotides align to TRBD2. Losses at the gene ends were 1 base for V and 7 bases for J; bases not matched to a gene: 8. Looked up from germline, CDR1 is MDHEN and CDR2 is SYDVKM. This CDR3 has 16 residues. The CDR3 DNA reads as TGTGCCAGCAGTTTATTAGGCGGGAGCGGGAGGAATGAGCAGTTCTTC. Translating it yields CASSLLGGSGRNEQFF.

This clone was detected only a few times. The chain joins TRBV5-1 to TRBJ1-1, with D unresolved. With 0 bases removed from V and 1 base from J, the gap between germline ends came to 10 bases. There are 15 residues in the CDR3. Germline CDR1 and CDR2: SGHRS and YFSETQ. The CDR3 sequence is CASSLVSGTNTEAFF. As DNA, the CDR3 is TGCGCCAGCAGCTTGGTCTCGGGAACGAACACTGAAGCTTTCTTT.

The chain uses TRBV5-4 and TRBJ2-5; 9 bases are shared with TRBD2. CDR1 SGHNT and CDR2 YYREEE come from the germline V gene (reference sequence). CDR3 length: 18 amino acids. J gave up 4 bases and V 6 bases, and 19 bases lay outside the gene matches. CDR3 loop: CASTIGGVAGEVRETQYF. DNA of the CDR3: TGTGCCAGCACCATTGGGGGGGTAGCGGGGGAAGTTCGAGAGACCCAGTACTTC.

The gene calls are TRBV5-1 and TRBJ2-2; TRBD2 agrees at 9 bases. The CDR3 sequence is 15 residues long. J was trimmed by 1 base and V by 5 bases; bases with no gene match: 3. Germline CDR1 and CDR2: SGHRS and YFSETQ. CDR3 sequence reads: CASSLTSGNTGELFF. The DNA of the CDR3 is TGCGCCAGCAGTCTGACTAGCGGGAACACCGGGGAGCTGTTTTTT.

The chain links TRBV9 to TRBJ2-5; 10 bases are a match to TRBD2. Germline V CDR1 and CDR2: SGDLS, YYNGEE. The CDR3 spans 15 residues. With V trimmed by 4 bases and J by 4 bases, 7 bases remained unmatched. DNA of the CDR3: TGTGCCAGCAGCCCCATAGCGGGAGGAGGAGAGACCCAGTACTTC. This sequence encodes CASSPIAGGGETQYF.

The CDR3, as DNA: TGTGCCAGCTCACCGGGGACAGGGGGCAGTTCACCCCTCCACTTT. It encodes CASSPGTGGSSPLHF. The rearrangement links TRBV18 to TRBJ1-6, with 12 bases lining up with TRBD1. Germline assignment: CDR1 KGHSH and CDR2 LQKENI. J gave up 9 bases and V 3 bases, and 3 bases lay outside the gene matches. The CDR3 runs to 15 residues.

This clone has only one observation. This chain links TRBV7-2 with TRBJ1-5; TRBD1 matches 8 bases. V gave up 1 base and J gave up 1 base; unmatched junction bases: 9. The CDR3 spans 18 residues. Germline V lookup: CDR1 SGHTA, CDR2 FQGNSA. The CDR3 sequence is CASSLGAGGRGSNQPQHF. The CDR3 region has the DNA TGTGCCAGCAGCTTAGGGGCAGGGGGCAGGGGGAGCAATCAGCCCCAGCATTTT. The full variable domain, rest sourced from reference TRBV7-2 and TRBJ1-5, is GAGVSQSPSNKVTEKGKDVELRCDPISGHTALYWYRQSLGQGLEFLIYFQGNSAPDKSGLPSDRFSAERTGGSVSTLTIQRTQQEDSAVYLCASSLGAGGRGSNQPQHFGDGTRLSIL.

The chain employs TRBV19 and TRBJ2-1; 9 bases line up with TRBD2. The length of the CDR3 is 13 residues. Germline CDR1 reads LNHDA; CDR2 reads SQIVND (reference sequence). With V trimmed by 3 bases and J by 13 bases, 7 bases remained unmatched. In DNA form, the CDR3 reads TGTGCCAGTAGTATGGGTAGCGGGAGCGATCAGTTCTTC. Protein sequence: CASSMGSGSDQFF.

The CDR3 DNA reads as TGCGCCAGCAGTCGACGGGGGTGGACTGAAGCTTTCTTT. Translation: CASSRRGWTEAFF. V gene TRBV10-1 combines with J gene TRBJ1-1, with a weak D call TRBD1 (5 bases). This CDR3 contains 13 residues. V dropped 5 bases and J dropped 5 bases, with 12 bases sitting between them. Germline CDR1 reads WNHNN; CDR2 reads SYGVQD (reference sequence).

This chain joins TRBV4-1 and TRBJ2-7; 8 positions match TRBD2. With 0 bases clipped from V and 4 bases from J, the junction kept 8 bases outside the gene matches. Germline CDR1 is MGHRA and CDR2 is YSYEKL. This CDR3 contains 16 residues. Written as DNA, the CDR3 is TGCGCCAGCAGCCAAGATGTACGGGAGGGCCTGTACGAGCAGTACTTC. Amino acids: CASSQDVREGLYEQYF.

In DNA, the CDR3 is TGTGCCTGGAGTCCCAGGCGGGAGACAGGTGGCTACACCTTC. Its translation is CAWSPRRETGGYTF. V gene TRBV30 combines with J gene TRBJ1-2, with D perhaps TRBD1 (6 bases). The CDR3 sequence is 14 residues long. Trimming shortened V by 2 bases and J by 7 bases, and 17 bases separated the two germline ends. From germline, CDR1 is GTSNPN and CDR2 SVGIG (reference sequence).

The chain combines TRBV9 with TRBJ2-7; 11 bases agree with TRBD2. With 0 bases clipped from V and 5 bases from J, the junction kept 7 bases outside the gene matches. Germline-derived CDR1 and CDR2 are SGDLS and YYNGEE. CDR3 length: 16 amino acids. CDR3 nucleotides: TGTGCCAGCAGCGTAGGATATAGCGGGAGGGCCAACGAGCAGTACTTC. Protein sequence: CASSVGYSGRANEQYF. Combining the CDR3 with reference TRBV9 and TRBJ2-7 gives the whole variable domain DSGVTQTPKHLITATGQRVTLRCSPRSGDLSVYWYQQSLDQGLQFLIQYYNGEERAKGNILERFSAQQFPDLHSELNLSSLELGDSALYFCASSVGYSGRANEQYFGPGTRLTVT.

The rearrangement joins TRBV7-9 to TRBJ1-3; D may be TRBD1 (5 bases). The CDR3 consists of 13 residues. The V end was cut by 6 bases, the J end by 4 bases, with 10 bases between. Looked up from germline, CDR1 is SEHNR and CDR2 is FQNEAQ (reference sequence). CDR3 in DNA: TGTGCCAGCAGGCCAGGGAACGGAAACACCATATATTTT. It is translated as CASRPGNGNTIYF.

The rearrangement links TRBV28 to TRBJ1-1, with TRBD1 as a possible D gene (5 bases). Trimming removed 8 bases at V and 0 bases at J, with 13 bases between. CDR1 is MDHEN, CDR2 SYDVKM, per germline. The CDR3 is made up of 14 amino acids. This chain's CDR3 is CASGPGGMNTEAFF. The CDR3, as DNA: TGTGCCAGCGGGCCGGGGGGGATGAACACTGAAGCTTTCTTT.

This chain connects TRBV10-2 to TRBJ2-1; D may be TRBD2 (6 bases). Germline V gives CDR1 WSHSY, CDR2 SAAADI. CDR3 length equals 12 residues. The V end lost 6 bases, the J end lost 8 bases, and 11 bases lay between the germline ends. As DNA, the CDR3 is TGCGCCAGCAGATCGGGCGGGGATGAGCAGTTCTTC. Translating gives CASRSGGDEQFF.

V gene TRBV28 combines with J gene TRBJ2-1; 9 positions match TRBD1. The CDR3 is 15 residues long. Trimming took 3 bases from V and 6 from J; bases not matched to a gene: 6. CDR1 and CDR2 (germline): MDHEN, SYDVKM. This CDR3 reads CASSFWGQGSNEQFF. The CDR3 nucleotides read TGTGCCAGCAGTTTCTGGGGACAGGGTAGCAATGAGCAGTTCTTC.

V usage is TRBV5-6 and J usage is TRBJ2-1; TRBD2 matches 7 bases. The CDR3 contains 14 residues. From germline, CDR1 is SGHDT and CDR2 YYEEEE. V shed 3 bases, J shed 5 bases, and the junction held 5 bases outside the gene matches. As DNA, the CDR3 is TGTGCCAGCAGCTCGGTTCTAGCGGACAATGAGCAGTTCTTC. Encoded protein: CASSSVLADNEQFF.

The V and J genes are TRBV19 and TRBJ2-5, with D perhaps TRBD1 (6 bases). V shed 4 bases and J shed 5 bases, with 17 bases lying between them. The CDR3 totals 15 residues. The germline V gene has CDR1 LNHDA and CDR2 SQIVND (reference sequence). The CDR3 region has the DNA TGTGCCAGTAGTACCCGTGGGGGCATAGGGGAGACCCAGTACTTC. Translated: CASSTRGGIGETQYF.

The CDR3 DNA reads as TGTGCCAGCAGCTTAACATCAGGGGTACCCTACACCTTC. Encoded protein: CASSLTSGVPYTF. This chain joins TRBV7-3 and TRBJ1-2; tentatively, D is TRBD1 (6 bases). Between the trimmed V and J ends, which lost 0 bases and 10 bases, there was a span of 12 bases. The CDR3 sequence is 13 residues long. Germline CDR1 and CDR2: SGHTA and FQGTGA.